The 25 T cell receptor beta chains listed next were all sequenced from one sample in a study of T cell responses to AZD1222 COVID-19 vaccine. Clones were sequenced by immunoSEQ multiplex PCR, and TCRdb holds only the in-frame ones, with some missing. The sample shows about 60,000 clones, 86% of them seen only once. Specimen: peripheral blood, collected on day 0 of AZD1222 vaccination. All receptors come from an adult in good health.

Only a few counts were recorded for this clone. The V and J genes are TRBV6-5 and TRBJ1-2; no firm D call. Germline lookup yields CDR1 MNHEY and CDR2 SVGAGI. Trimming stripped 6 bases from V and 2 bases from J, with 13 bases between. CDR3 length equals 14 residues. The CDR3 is CASRFLSGNYGYTF. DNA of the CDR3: TGTGCCAGCAGGTTCCTTTCGGGGAACTATGGCTACACCTTC.

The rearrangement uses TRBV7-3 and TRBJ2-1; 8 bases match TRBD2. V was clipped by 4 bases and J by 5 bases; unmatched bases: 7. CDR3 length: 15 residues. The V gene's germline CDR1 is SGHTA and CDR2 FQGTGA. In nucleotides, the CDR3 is TGTGCCAGCAGCTCCGGACTAGCAGGGGACAATGAGCAGTTCTTC. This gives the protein CASSSGLAGDNEQFF.

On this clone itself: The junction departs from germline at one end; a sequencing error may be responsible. The CDR3 loop reads CASSPQGEKSGDLFF. CDR3 bases: TGTGCCAGCTCACCACAGGGGGAGAAGTCCGGGGATCTGTTTTTT. The gene calls are TRBV18 and TRBJ2-2; perhaps TRBD1 as D (6 bases). This CDR3 is built from 15 residues. Germline V gene sequence: CDR1 KGHSH, CDR2 LQKENI.

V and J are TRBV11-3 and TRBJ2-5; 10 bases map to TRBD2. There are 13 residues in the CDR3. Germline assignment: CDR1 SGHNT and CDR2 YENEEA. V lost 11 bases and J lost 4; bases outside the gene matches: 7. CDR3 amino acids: CASASGSRETQYF. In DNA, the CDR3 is TGTGCCTCTGCTAGCGGGAGTCGAGAGACCCAGTACTTC.

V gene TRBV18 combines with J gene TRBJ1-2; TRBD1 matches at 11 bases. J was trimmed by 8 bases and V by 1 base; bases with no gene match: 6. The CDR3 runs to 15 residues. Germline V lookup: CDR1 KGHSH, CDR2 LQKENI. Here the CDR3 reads CASSPQAGQGEGYTF. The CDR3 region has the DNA TGTGCCAGCTCACCACAAGCGGGACAGGGGGAAGGCTACACCTTC.

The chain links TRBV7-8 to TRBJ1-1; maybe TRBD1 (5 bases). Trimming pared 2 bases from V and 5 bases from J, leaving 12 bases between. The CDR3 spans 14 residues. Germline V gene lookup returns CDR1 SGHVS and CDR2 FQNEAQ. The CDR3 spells CASSLRRGRTEAFF. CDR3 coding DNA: TGTGCCAGCAGCTTAAGGCGGGGGAGGACTGAAGCTTTCTTT.

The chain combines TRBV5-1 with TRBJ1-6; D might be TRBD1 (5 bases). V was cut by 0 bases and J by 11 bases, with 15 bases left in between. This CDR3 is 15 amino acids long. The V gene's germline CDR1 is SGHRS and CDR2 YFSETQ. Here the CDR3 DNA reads TGCGCCAGCAGCTTGGATCCAGGGAACGAGGCACCCCTCCACTTT. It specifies CASSLDPGNEAPLHF.

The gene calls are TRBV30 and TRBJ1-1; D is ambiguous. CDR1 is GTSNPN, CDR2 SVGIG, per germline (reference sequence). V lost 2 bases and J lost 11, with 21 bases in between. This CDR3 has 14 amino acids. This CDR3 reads CAWSPLRSSPSAFF. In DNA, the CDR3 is TGTGCCTGGAGTCCTCTCCGGAGCTCGCCCAGCGCTTTCTTT.

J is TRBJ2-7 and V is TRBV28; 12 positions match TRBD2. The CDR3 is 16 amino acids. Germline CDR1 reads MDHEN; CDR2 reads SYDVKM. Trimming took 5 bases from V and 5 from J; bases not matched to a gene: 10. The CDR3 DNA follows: TGTGCCAGCAGTCCCCGACTAGCGGGAGTTTACCACGAGCAGTACTTC. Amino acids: CASSPRLAGVYHEQYF.

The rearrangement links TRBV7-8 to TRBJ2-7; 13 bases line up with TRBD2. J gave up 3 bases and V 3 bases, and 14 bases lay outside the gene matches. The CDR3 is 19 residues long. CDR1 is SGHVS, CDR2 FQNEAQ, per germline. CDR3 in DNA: TGTGCCAGCAGCTTGGGTAGAGGACGCAGGACTAGCGGGAGCTACGAGCAGTACTTC. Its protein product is CASSLGRGRRTSGSYEQYF.

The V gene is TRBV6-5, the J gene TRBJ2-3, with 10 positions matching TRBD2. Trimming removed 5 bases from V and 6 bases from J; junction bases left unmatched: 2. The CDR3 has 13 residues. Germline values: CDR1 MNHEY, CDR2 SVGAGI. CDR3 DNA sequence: TGTGCCAGCAGTCTAGCGGGAGTTGATACGCAGTATTTT. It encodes CASSLAGVDTQYF.

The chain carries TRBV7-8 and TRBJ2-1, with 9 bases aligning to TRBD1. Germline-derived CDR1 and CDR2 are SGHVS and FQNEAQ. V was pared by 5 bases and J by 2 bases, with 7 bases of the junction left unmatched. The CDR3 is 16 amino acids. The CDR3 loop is CASSLAQGAAYNEQFF. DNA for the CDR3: TGTGCCAGCAGCCTCGCACAGGGGGCGGCCTACAATGAGCAGTTCTTC.

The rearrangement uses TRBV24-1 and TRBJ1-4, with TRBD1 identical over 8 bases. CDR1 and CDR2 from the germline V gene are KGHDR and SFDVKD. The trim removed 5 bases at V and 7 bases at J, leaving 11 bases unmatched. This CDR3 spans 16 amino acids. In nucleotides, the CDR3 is TGTGCCACCAGTGCTTCAGGGGGCGGCTTGCGTGAAAAACTGTTTTTT. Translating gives CATSASGGGLREKLFF.

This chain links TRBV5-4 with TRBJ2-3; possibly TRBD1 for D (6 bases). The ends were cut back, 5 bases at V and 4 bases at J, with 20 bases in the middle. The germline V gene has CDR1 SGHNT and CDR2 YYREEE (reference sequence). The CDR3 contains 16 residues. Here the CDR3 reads CASRGTGKGKADTQYF. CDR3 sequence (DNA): TGTGCCAGCAGAGGTACAGGGAAGGGTAAGGCAGATACGCAGTATTTT.

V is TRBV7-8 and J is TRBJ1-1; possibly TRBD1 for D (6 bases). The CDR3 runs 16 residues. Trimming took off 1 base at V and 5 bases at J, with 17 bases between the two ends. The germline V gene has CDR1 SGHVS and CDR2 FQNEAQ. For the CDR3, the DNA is TGTGCCAGCAGCTTAGGAGGGAGGGGGTACGGGACTGAAGCTTTCTTT. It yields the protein CASSLGGRGYGTEAFF.

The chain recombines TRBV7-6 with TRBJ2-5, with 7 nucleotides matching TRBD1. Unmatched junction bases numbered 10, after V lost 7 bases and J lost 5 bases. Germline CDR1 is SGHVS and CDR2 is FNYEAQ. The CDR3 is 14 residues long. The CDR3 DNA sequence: TGTGCCAGCACCGCGACAGGGCAGGGTGAGACCCAGTACTTC. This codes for CASTATGQGETQYF.

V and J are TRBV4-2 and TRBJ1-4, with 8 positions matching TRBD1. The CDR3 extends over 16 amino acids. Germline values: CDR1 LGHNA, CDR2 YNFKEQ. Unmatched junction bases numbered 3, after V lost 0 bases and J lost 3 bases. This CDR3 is CASSQERQGPNEKLFF. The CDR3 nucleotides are TGTGCCAGCAGCCAAGAAAGACAGGGGCCTAATGAAAAACTGTTTTTT.

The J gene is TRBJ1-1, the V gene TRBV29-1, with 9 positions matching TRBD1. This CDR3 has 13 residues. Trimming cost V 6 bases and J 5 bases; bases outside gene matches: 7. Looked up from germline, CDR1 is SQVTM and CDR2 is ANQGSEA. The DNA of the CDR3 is TGCAGCGTCTTCGGGACAGGGACAACTGAAGCTTTCTTT. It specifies CSVFGTGTTEAFF.

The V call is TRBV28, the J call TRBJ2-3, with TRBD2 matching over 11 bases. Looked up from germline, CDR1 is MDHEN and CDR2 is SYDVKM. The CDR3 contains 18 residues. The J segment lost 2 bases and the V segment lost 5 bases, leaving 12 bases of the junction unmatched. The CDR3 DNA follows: TGTGCCAGCAGTAAATTTTCCCCGGGACTAGCGGTCACAGATACGCAGTATTTT. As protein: CASSKFSPGLAVTDTQYF.

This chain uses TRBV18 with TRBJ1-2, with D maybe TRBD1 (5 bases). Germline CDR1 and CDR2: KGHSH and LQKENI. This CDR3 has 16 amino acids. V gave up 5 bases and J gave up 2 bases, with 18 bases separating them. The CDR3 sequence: CASSSNEARTNYGYTF. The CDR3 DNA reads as TGTGCCAGCTCATCGAACGAGGCCAGGACAAACTATGGCTACACCTTC. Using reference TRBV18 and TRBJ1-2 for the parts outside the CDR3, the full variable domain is NAGVMQNPRHLVRRRGQEARLRCSPMKGHSHVYWYRQLPEEGLKFMVYLQKENIIDESGMPKERFSAEFPKEGPSILRIQQVVRGDSAAYFCASSSNEARTNYGYTFGSGTRLTVV.

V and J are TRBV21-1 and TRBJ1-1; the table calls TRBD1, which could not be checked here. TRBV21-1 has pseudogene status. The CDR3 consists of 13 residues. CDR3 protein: CASSPGQNTEAFF. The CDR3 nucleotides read TGTGCCAGCAGCCCTGGACAGAACACTGAAGCTTTCTTT.

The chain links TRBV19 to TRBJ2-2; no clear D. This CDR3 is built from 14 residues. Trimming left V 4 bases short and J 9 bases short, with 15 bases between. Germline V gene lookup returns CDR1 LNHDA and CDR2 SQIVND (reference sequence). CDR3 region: CASSTGDLSRELFF. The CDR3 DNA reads TGTGCCAGTAGTACGGGTGACCTATCAAGGGAGCTGTTTTTT.

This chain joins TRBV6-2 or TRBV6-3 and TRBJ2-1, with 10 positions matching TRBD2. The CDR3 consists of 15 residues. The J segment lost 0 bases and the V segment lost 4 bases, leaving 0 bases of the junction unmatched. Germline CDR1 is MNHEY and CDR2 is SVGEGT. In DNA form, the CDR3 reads TGTGCCAGCAGTTCTAGCGGGAGCTCCTACAATGAGCAGTTCTTC. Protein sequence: CASSSSGSSYNEQFF.

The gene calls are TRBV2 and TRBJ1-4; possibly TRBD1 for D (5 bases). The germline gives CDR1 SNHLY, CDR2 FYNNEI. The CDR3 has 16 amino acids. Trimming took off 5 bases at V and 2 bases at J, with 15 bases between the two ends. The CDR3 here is CASSRGTRETNEKLFF. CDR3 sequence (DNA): TGTGCCAGCAGTCGAGGAACCAGGGAGACTAATGAAAAACTGTTTTTT.

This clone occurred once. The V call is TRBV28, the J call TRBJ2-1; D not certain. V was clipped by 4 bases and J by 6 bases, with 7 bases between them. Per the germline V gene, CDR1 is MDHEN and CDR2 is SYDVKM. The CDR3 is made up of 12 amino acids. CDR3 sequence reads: CASSSTRNEQFF. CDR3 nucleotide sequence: TGTGCCAGCAGTTCAACTCGCAATGAGCAGTTCTTC.